This section outlines one TCR beta chain sequence together with its context. Its cognate antigen is unknown. This table comes from immunoSEQ multiplex PCR, and its TCRdb copy is limited to in-frame clones, with some not included. The table includes around 87,000 clones, 92% detected once. The sample belongs to a study of graft-versus-host responses after intestinal transplantation. Study-level background: As for transplant type, recipients had multivisceral, liver-intestinal, or isolated intestinal grafts. Anti-thymocyte globulin was used for induction in all recipients, who then took tacrolimus and steroids for approximately 3 years. Study-level results: Allografts of patients with graft-donor T cell macrochimerism showed high graft-versus-host to host-versus-graft clone ratios. GvH clones surfaced in recipient marrow, some emerging earlier in ileum or blood.

Germline-derived CDR1 and CDR2 are MNHNS and SASEGT. This CDR3 contains 16 residues. V was trimmed by 2 bases and J by 0 bases, leaving 12 bases between them. This specimen was unstimulated CD8+ T cells sorted from spleen or lymph node cells, taken before transplant. The TCR was taken from a human donor who was the organ donor for an intestinal transplant. This chain connects TRBV6-1 to TRBJ2-3, with D tentatively TRBD2 (6 bases). CDR3 nucleotide sequence: TGTGCCAGCAGTGAATCGGGGGTACGTAGCACAGATACGCAGTATTTT. It specifies CASSESGVRSTDTQYF.